This T cell receptor (beta chain) was sequenced in a study of PD-1 blockade in mismatch repair-deficient tumors (dated by TCRdb to about 2017). A note on the overall study: Between September 2013 and 2016, 90 or so consecutive patients with some 11 mismatch repair-deficient cancer types, all previously treated and progressing, were enrolled in the trial. Deep sequencing of TCR CDR3 regions was used to track tumor-associated T cell clones in peripheral blood of patients responding to PD-1 blockade.

The time point label, as the study defines it: peripheral blood 12 weeks after first pembrolizumab dose. Mismatch repair deficiency was established in every enrolled patient by polymerase chain reaction or immunohistochemistry. TCR sequencing was performed for a few patients who responded to pembrolizumab therapy. The phase II trial prospectively evaluated PD-1 blockade with pembrolizumab in advanced mismatch repair-deficient cancers, independent of tissue of origin. Peripheral blood T cell samples were gathered serially, both before PD-1 blockade started and at multiple time points afterward. Blood sampling times were reported as weeks after the first pembrolizumab dose. What the authors observed across the whole study: After pembrolizumab, tumor-resident clones, which were often undetectable in blood before treatment, expanded rapidly and then contracted, generally ahead of radiologic responses.

The library was generated by the immunoSEQ multiplex PCR assay. The clones in this table, taken by TCRdb from immuneACCESS, are in-frame only. Not every clone is retained; where verified, under half of the shortfall comes from an unresolved V gene, and the cause of the rest is unknown. For this sample the table gives approximately 25,000 clones, of which 83% were detected only once. The ten top clones hold over 20% of the sample. As regards this clone: The antigen it recognizes is unknown. One base away there is no much larger clone; base qualities are not given.

There are 15 amino acids in the CDR3, from cysteine to phenylalanine inclusive. The retained sequence is limited to the CDR3, 45 bases, with the frame set at the first base. Trimming takes 6 bases off V and 4 bases off J; junction bases not matched to a gene: 5. CDR1 and CDR2, looked up from the germline V gene (reference sequence), are SEHNR and FQNEAQ. This clonotype was obtained from an adult with mismatch repair-deficient cancer. Sequences were derived from peripheral blood, sampled 12 weeks after starting pembrolizumab. Recombination connected TRBV7-9 to TRBJ2-3; 12 junctional bases match TRBD2. The base sequence is TGTGCCAGCAGACGACTAGCGGGAGCTTCAGATACGCAGTATTTT. It is translated as CASRRLAGASDTQYF. The full variable domain, with segments outside the CDR3 supplied by the reference TRBV7-9 and TRBJ2-3 proteins, appears as DTGVSQNPRHKITKRGQNVTFRCDPISEHNRLYWYRQTLGQGPEFLTYFQNEAQLEKSRLLSDRFSAERPKGSFSTLEIQRTEQGDSAMYLCASRRLAGASDTQYFGPGTRLTVL.